This entry concerns a single TCR beta chain. Clones were sequenced by immunoSEQ multiplex PCR, and TCRdb holds only the in-frame ones, with some missing. Among roughly 300,000 clones, 92% were seen once, and the ten largest hold around a sixth. This sample is part of a study of blood T cell repertoires in COVID-19. Overall study: From the United States, Italy and Spain came samples of acute and convalescent COVID-19. The analysed material was cDNA or gDNA that came from T cells, B-cell-depleted T cells, or PBMCs.

Participants were aged 18 to 89 years from roughly 25 US areas. For recovered donors of Cohort 3, there were two negative PCRs, clearance, or symptom resolution. CDR3 length: 13 amino acids. V lost 6 bases, J lost 4 bases, and 12 bases lay in between. Germline CDR1 reads SNHLY; CDR2 reads FYNNEI. The sample comprised PBMCs or T cells enriched from blood (not recorded which). This receptor was taken from a woman aged 30 to 39 who had recovered from COVID-19. The V gene is TRBV2, the J gene TRBJ1-1; D remains unclear. CDR3 region: CASRARWITEAFF. CDR3 bases: TGTGCCAGCAGGGCGAGGTGGATCACTGAAGCTTTCTTT.